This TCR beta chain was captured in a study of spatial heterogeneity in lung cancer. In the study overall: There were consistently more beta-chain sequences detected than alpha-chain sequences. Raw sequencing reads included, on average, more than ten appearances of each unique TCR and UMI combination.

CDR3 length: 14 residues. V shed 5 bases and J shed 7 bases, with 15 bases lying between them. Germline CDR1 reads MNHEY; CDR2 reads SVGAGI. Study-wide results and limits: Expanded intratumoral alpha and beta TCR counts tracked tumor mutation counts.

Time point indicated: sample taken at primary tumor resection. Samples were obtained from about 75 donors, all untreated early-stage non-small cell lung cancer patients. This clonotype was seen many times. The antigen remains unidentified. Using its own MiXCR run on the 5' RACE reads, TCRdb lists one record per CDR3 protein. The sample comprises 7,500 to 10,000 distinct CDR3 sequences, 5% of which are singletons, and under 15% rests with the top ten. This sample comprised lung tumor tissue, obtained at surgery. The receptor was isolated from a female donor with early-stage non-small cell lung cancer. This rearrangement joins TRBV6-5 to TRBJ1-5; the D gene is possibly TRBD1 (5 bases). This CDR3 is CASSTQGRGQPQHF. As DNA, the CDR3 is TGTGCCAGCAGTACCCAGGGACGGGGGCAGCCCCAGCATTTT.